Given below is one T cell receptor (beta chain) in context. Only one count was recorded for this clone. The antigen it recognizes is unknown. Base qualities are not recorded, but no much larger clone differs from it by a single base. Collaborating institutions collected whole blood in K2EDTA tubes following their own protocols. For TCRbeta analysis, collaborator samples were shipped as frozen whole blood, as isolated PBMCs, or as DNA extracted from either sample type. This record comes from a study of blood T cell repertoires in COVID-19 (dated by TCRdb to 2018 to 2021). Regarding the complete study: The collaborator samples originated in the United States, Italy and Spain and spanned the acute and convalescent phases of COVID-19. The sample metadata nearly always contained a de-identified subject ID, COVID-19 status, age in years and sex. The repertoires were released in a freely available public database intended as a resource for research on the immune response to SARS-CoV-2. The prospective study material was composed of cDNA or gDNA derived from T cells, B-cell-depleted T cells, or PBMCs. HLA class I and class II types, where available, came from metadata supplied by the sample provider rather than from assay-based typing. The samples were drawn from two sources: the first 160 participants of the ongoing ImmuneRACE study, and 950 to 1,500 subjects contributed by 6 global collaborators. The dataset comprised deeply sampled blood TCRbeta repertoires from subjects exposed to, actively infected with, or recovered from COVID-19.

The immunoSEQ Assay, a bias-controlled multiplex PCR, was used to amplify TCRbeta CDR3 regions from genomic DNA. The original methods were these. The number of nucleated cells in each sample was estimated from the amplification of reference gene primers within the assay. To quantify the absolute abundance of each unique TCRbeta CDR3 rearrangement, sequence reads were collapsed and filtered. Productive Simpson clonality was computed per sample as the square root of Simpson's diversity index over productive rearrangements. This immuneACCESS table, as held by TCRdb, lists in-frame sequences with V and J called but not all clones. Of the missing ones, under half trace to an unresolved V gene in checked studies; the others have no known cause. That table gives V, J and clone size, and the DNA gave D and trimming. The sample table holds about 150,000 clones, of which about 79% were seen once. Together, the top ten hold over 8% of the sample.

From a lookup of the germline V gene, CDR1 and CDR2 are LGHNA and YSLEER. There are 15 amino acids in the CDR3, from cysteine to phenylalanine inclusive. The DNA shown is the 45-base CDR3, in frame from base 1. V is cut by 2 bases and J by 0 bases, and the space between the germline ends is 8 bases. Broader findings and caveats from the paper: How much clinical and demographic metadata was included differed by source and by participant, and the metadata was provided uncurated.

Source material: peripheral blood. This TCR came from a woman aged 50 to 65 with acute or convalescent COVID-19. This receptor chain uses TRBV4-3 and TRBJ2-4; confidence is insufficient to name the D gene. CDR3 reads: CASSQLTGAKNIQYF. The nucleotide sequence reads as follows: TGCGCCAGCAGCCAACTGACGGGAGCCAAAAACATTCAGTACTTC.